These T cell receptor beta chains were read from a single sample in a study of molecular identifiers for immune sequencing clone quantification. TCRdb used MiXCR to reprocess the PCR reads, holding one entry per CDR3 protein. The profile covers roughly 630,000 distinct CDR3 sequences, with roughly 23% appearing a single time and 0.7% to 0.95% taken by the ten largest. Sequenced input: naive CD8+ T cells from blood, with Jurkat cell RNA spiked in. The receptors were gathered from a human donor in good health. Some libraries in this study had Jurkat cell RNA spiked in. Both conserved end residues are part of each CDR3. Each record gives: CDR3 DNA, CDR3 protein, D gene, clone size, V gene, J gene, CDR3 length. The D gene is left open where the match is weak. Clone size is given for some rows only: seen once, a few or many times, or a class if the clone is expanded.

CDR3nt: TGTGCCAGCAGTCCTGGGCAGGACTTCAATGAGCAGTTCTTC
CDR3aa: CASSPGQDFNEQFF
d_gene: -
abundance: few
v_gene: TRBV12-3/TRBV12-4
j_gene: TRBJ2-1
len: 14

CDR3nt: TGCAGTGCCACGGCGCGTAGGAGCTCCTACGAGCAGTACTTC
CDR3aa: CSATARRSSYEQYF
d_gene: -
abundance: few
v_gene: TRBV20-1
j_gene: TRBJ2-7
len: 14

CDR3nt: TGTGCCATCAGTGAGTCCCACTTTGGGGTGAACACTGAAGCTTTCTTT
CDR3aa: CAISESHFGVNTEAFF
d_gene: -
abundance: -
v_gene: TRBV10-3
j_gene: TRBJ1-1
len: 16

CDR3nt: TGCAGTGCTAGAGAGGGGACTAGCGGCCCCTACGAGCAGTACTTC
CDR3aa: CSAREGTSGPYEQYF
d_gene: TRBD2
abundance: many
v_gene: TRBV20-1
j_gene: TRBJ2-7
len: 15

CDR3nt: TGCAGTGCTAGAGACGGGGCTACAATACAAGGGACCCAGTACTTC
CDR3aa: CSARDGATIQGTQYF
d_gene: -
abundance: -
v_gene: TRBV20-1
j_gene: TRBJ2-5
len: 15

CDR3nt: TGTGCCAGCAGCACACGACAGGATCTCACAGATACGCAGTATTTT
CDR3aa: CASSTRQDLTDTQYF
d_gene: -
abundance: many
v_gene: TRBV13
j_gene: TRBJ2-3
len: 15

CDR3nt: TGTGCCAGCAGCTTGATCGCCAGGGGGCGTCACGATGAGCAGTTCTTC
CDR3aa: CASSLIARGRHDEQFF
d_gene: TRBD1
abundance: few
v_gene: TRBV5-6
j_gene: TRBJ2-1
len: 16

CDR3nt: TGTGCCAGCTCACCGCCACCTGGACAGGGGGCCTACGAGCAGTACTTC
CDR3aa: CASSPPPGQGAYEQYF
d_gene: TRBD1
abundance: few
v_gene: TRBV18
j_gene: TRBJ2-7
len: 16

CDR3nt: TGTGCCAGCACCAACCCCTCCAGCTTCGATGAGCAGTTCTTC
CDR3aa: CASTNPSSFDEQFF
d_gene: -
abundance: -
v_gene: TRBV6-6
j_gene: TRBJ2-1
len: 14

CDR3nt: TGTGCCAGCAGTCGGTTCGGGGTAGGTTGGAACACTGAAGCTTTCTTT
CDR3aa: CASSRFGVGWNTEAFF
d_gene: -
abundance: -
v_gene: TRBV28
j_gene: TRBJ1-1
len: 16

CDR3nt: TGTGCCAGCAGTTTAATTAGCCAAGAGACCCAGTACTTC
CDR3aa: CASSLISQETQYF
d_gene: -
abundance: few
v_gene: TRBV27
j_gene: TRBJ2-5
len: 13